The subject of this entry is one T cell receptor beta chain. Its antigen is not identified. The same CDR3 also results from other DNA sequences found in this sample. TCRdb keeps only in-frame clones here, not all; method: immunoSEQ multiplex PCR. The table includes about 2.3 million clones, more than 85% detected once. The data originate from a study of shared clonotypes between healthy human individuals. Study outcomes and limitations: Large depth notwithstanding, sorted-subset sequencing proved incomplete by rarefaction.

After removal of 2 bases from V and 4 bases from J, the junction contained 1 base not matched to a gene. The length of the CDR3 is 13 residues. The germline CDR1 and CDR2 sequences are KGHSH and LQKENI. The TCR comes from a young man in good health. Some clones in this sample may be carry-over from other donors' samples. The chain links TRBV18 to TRBJ2-5; 7 nucleotides line up with TRBD2. Sequenced: naive CD4+ T cells from PBMCs. Subset here: CD45RA+ positively selected. CDR3 nucleotide sequence: TGTGCCAGCTCACCAGGGGGGGGAGAGACCCAGTACTTC. Its protein product is CASSPGGGETQYF.